Sequencing of this T cell receptor (beta chain) was carried out in a study of blood T cell repertoires in COVID-19. Whole-study context: COVID-19 samples, acute and convalescent, were from the United States, Italy and Spain. From T cells, B-cell-depleted T cells, or PBMCs came the material, which was cDNA or gDNA.

In the original analysis: Amplification with reference gene primers provided the estimates of nucleated cell counts. Profiled with immunoSEQ multiplex PCR; TCRdb holds only in-frame clones, not every one. That table supplies the V and J calls and clone size; D and trimming were determined from the DNA. The sample yields about 400,000 clones, around 86% seen once. This clone was seen only a few times. The CDR3 spans 16 residues. Trimming removed 4 bases from V and 4 bases from J; junction bases left unmatched: 8. The V gene's germline CDR1 is LGHDT and CDR2 YNNKEL (reference sequence). This receptor was obtained from a woman in her twenties or thirties with active or convalescent COVID-19. The rearrangement uses TRBV3-1 (or the pseudogene TRBV3-2) and TRBJ2-5; TRBD2 aligns across 11 bases. The sequenced material came from peripheral blood. The CDR3 sequence is CASSRNSGGAGETQYF. As DNA, the CDR3 is TGTGCCAGCAGCCGGAATAGCGGGGGGGCGGGAGAGACCCAGTACTTC.